The 29 T cell receptor beta chains listed next were all sequenced from one sample in a study of cytomegalovirus exposure and HLA in healthy donors. Method: immunoSEQ multiplex PCR; TCRdb's copy keeps in-frame clones and lacks some. The sample consists of 160,000 or so clones, around nine tenths of them appearing once. Sample: PBMCs. The receptors originated from a man younger than 30 in good health and CMV-seropositive.

This clone occurred a few times. The rearrangement uses TRBV21-1 and TRBJ1-5. TRBV21-1 is a listed pseudogene. This CDR3 has 12 amino acids. CDR3: CASNPLGSPVHF. The CDR3 coding sequence is TGTGCCAGCAACCCCCTGGGGAGCCCCGTGCATTTT.

The V and J genes are TRBV9 and TRBJ2-7; tentative D call: TRBD2 (7 bases). The germline V gene has CDR1 SGDLS and CDR2 YYNGEE. This CDR3 has 15 amino acids. V was shortened by 5 bases and J by 2 bases, with 17 bases between the two germline ends. CDR3 loop: CASSEGGGGAYEQYF. The CDR3 DNA sequence: TGTGCCAGCAGTGAGGGGGGCGGGGGAGCCTACGAGCAGTACTTC.

The DNA for the CDR3 is TGTGCCAGCAGCTTCCTCGGGGGGGGCTACAATGAGCAGTTCTTC. This codes for CASSFLGGGYNEQFF. V is TRBV13 and J is TRBJ2-1; TRBD2 matches at 8 bases. Germline V gene sequence: CDR1 PRHDT, CDR2 FYEKMQ (reference sequence). With 3 bases clipped from V and 3 bases from J, the junction kept 4 bases outside the gene matches. The CDR3 length is 15 residues.

The chain has TRBV9 and TRBJ2-1, with D maybe TRBD1 (5 bases). Trimming shortened V by 4 bases and J by 0 bases, and 17 bases separated the two germline ends. The CDR3 has 17 amino acids. CDR1 is SGDLS and CDR2 is YYNGEE in the germline V gene. CDR3 loop: CASSHSSRASSYNEQFF. CDR3 coding DNA: TGTGCCAGCAGCCACTCTTCCAGGGCTAGCTCCTACAATGAGCAGTTCTTC.

The chain employs TRBV1 and TRBJ1-2; the table's D call TRBD1 went unverified against the DNA. TRBV1 is flagged as a pseudogene. The CDR3 loop spans 15 amino acids. This CDR3 reads CTSSQDGPETIRYTF. The CDR3 nucleotides are TGCACCAGCAGCCAAGATGGGCCCGAAACCATCCGCTACACCTTC.

This sequence joins TRBV4-2 and TRBJ2-5; D not resolved. This CDR3 comprises 13 residues. Trimming cost V 1 base and J 5 bases, with 8 bases left between them. Germline CDR1 reads LGHNA; CDR2 reads YNFKEQ. In DNA form, the CDR3 reads TGTGCCAGCAGCCAAGGTCCGTCGGAGACCCAGTACTTC. Translated, it gives CASSQGPSETQYF.

The chain couples TRBV28 to TRBJ1-1; the match to TRBD1 covers 7 bases. Trimming cost V 5 bases and J 1 base; bases outside gene matches: 4. This CDR3 comprises 14 residues. Germline values: CDR1 MDHEN, CDR2 SYDVKM. Written as DNA, the CDR3 is TGTGCCAGCAGTGCCTACAGGGGGAACACTGAAGCTTTCTTT. Translated: CASSAYRGNTEAFF.

Written as DNA, the CDR3 is TGCGCCAGCAACCCGACAGGGGGGGACAATCAGCCCCAGCATTTT. This codes for CASNPTGGDNQPQHF. The chain links TRBV4-1 to TRBJ1-5; 9 bases match TRBD1. The trim removed 7 bases at V and 3 bases at J, leaving 7 bases unmatched. The CDR3 is 15 amino acids. Germline CDR1 is MGHRA and CDR2 is YSYEKL.

The V gene is TRBV11-2, the J gene TRBJ1-2, with a possible D match to TRBD1 (6 bases). With 2 bases removed from V and 4 bases from J, the gap between germline ends came to 11 bases. Germline-derived CDR1 and CDR2 are SGHAT and FQNNGV. This CDR3 is 14 amino acids long. DNA of the CDR3: TGTGCCAGCAGCTTATCAGGGGTGGGCTATGGCTACACCTTC. Its protein is CASSLSGVGYGYTF.

In its sample, this clone was seen a few times. This chain joins TRBV5-1 and TRBJ1-2; D is possibly TRBD1 (5 bases). V was pared by 0 bases and J by 3 bases, with 9 bases between. Germline lookup yields CDR1 SGHRS and CDR2 YFSETQ. The CDR3 spans 14 residues. The DNA of the CDR3 is TGCGCCAGCAGCTTGGAGGCAGGGCACTATGGCTACACCTTC. Protein product: CASSLEAGHYGYTF.

This chain joins TRBV5-1 and TRBJ2-2, with D perhaps matching TRBD2 (5 bases). Germline CDR1 is SGHRS and CDR2 is YFSETQ. The CDR3 is made up of 13 amino acids. V dropped 4 bases and J dropped 7 bases, with 11 bases sitting between them. Here the CDR3 DNA reads TGCGCCAGCAGCGCCCGGGAAGGCGGGGAGCTGTTTTTT. Protein product: CASSAREGGELFF.

The chain recombines TRBV9 with TRBJ2-7, with 7 bases fitting TRBD2. This CDR3 region has 14 residues. Germline V CDR1 and CDR2: SGDLS, YYNGEE. J was trimmed by 6 bases and V by 0 bases; bases with no gene match: 6. CDR3 nucleotide sequence: TGTGCCAGCAGCGTAGGGGGAGGGGATCTCGAGCAGTACTTC. Translation gives CASSVGGGDLEQYF.

V is TRBV5-1 and J is TRBJ1-5; tentative D call: TRBD1 (5 bases). Germline V gives CDR1 SGHRS, CDR2 YFSETQ. The V end was cut by 4 bases, the J end by 6 bases, with 14 bases between. The CDR3 spans 14 residues. CDR3 protein: CASSPGGRSQPQHF. The CDR3 DNA reads as TGCGCCAGCAGCCCGGGGGGTAGGAGTCAGCCCCAGCATTTT. Supplemented by reference TRBV5-1 and TRBJ1-5, the full variable domain reads KAGVTQTPRYLIKTRGQQVTLSCSPISGHRSVSWYQQTPGQGLQFLFEYFSETQRNKGNFPGRFSGRQFSNSRSEMNVSTLELGDSALYLCASSPGGRSQPQHFGDGTRLSIL.

This chain's CDR3 is CASSPQGTGANVLTF. CDR3 coding DNA: TGCGCCAGCAGCCCACAGGGTACTGGGGCCAACGTCCTGACTTTC. The J gene is TRBJ2-6, the V gene TRBV5-1; D is perhaps TRBD1 (6 bases). V lost 4 bases and J lost 2, with 10 bases in between. CDR1 is SGHRS, CDR2 YFSETQ, per germline. The CDR3 extends over 15 amino acids.

V usage is TRBV5-6 and J usage is TRBJ2-7; 12 bases line up with TRBD2. Germline assignment: CDR1 SGHDT and CDR2 YYEEEE. This CDR3 comprises 14 residues. The V gene end was trimmed by 5 bases and the J gene end by 3 bases; junction bases not matched to a gene: 3. CDR3 sequence reads: CASSLTSGSYEQYF. The DNA for the CDR3 is TGTGCCAGCAGTCTGACTAGCGGGAGCTACGAGCAGTACTTC.

This rearrangement joins TRBV11-1 to TRBJ1-1; D uncertain. The CDR3 is made up of 12 amino acids. Trimming removed 1 base from V and 12 bases from J, with 12 bases in between. CDR1 and CDR2 (germline): SGHAT, FQDESV (reference sequence). For the CDR3, the DNA is TGTGCCAGCAGCTTAGGGGTAGCAGCGACTTTCTTT. Its translation: CASSLGVAATFF.

This clone showed up just once. V is TRBV5-1 and J is TRBJ2-3, with 8 bases fitting TRBD2. The CDR3 contains 15 residues. V lost 4 bases, J lost 7 bases, and 11 bases stayed unmatched. Germline V lookup: CDR1 SGHRS, CDR2 YFSETQ. CDR3 in DNA: TGCGCCAGCAGCATGGGGACCAGCGGGGGACATACGCAGTATTTT. Its protein is CASSMGTSGGHTQYF.

The chain employs TRBV4-3 and TRBJ2-1; TRBD2 matches at 10 bases. Germline loops: CDR1 LGHNA, CDR2 YSLEER. This CDR3 has 18 residues. V lost 0 bases and J lost 10; bases outside the gene matches: 15. CDR3 DNA sequence: TGCGCCAGCAGCCAAGATCGAGGTCCCAGCGGGGGGGCCAGGGAGCAGTTCTTC. This sequence encodes CASSQDRGPSGGAREQFF.

The chain carries TRBV28 and TRBJ1-4, with D perhaps matching TRBD1 (5 bases). Germline CDR1 reads MDHEN; CDR2 reads SYDVKM. The V end lost 6 bases, the J end lost 7 bases, and 12 bases lay between the germline ends. The CDR3 covers 13 residues. The CDR3 nucleotides read TGTGCCAGCAGAGGGCAGGGTAGTGAAAAACTGTTTTTT. Its protein is CASRGQGSEKLFF.

About this clone: The sample contains more than one DNA sequence encoding this CDR3. This rearrangement joins TRBV6-5 to TRBJ2-7, with TRBD1 matching 8 bases. The V gene's germline CDR1 is MNHEY and CDR2 SVGAGI. The CDR3 extends over 14 amino acids. J gave up 3 bases and V 6 bases, and 7 bases lay outside the gene matches. The CDR3 nucleotides are TGTGCCAGCAGCCGCGACAGGGGACTCTACGAGCAGTACTTC. This encodes CASSRDRGLYEQYF.

The chain employs TRBV6-6 and TRBJ1-2; a weak D match, TRBD1 (6 bases). Trimming pared 7 bases from V and 4 bases from J, leaving 19 bases between. CDR1 and CDR2 from the germline V gene are MNHNY and SVGAGI (reference sequence). This CDR3 region has 15 residues. Here the CDR3 reads CASNDGGARRYGYTF. In DNA, the CDR3 is TGTGCCAGCAACGACGGGGGGGCGCGTCGCTATGGCTACACCTTC.

The V and J genes are TRBV11-2 and TRBJ1-1, with D hard to call. The ends were cut back, 5 bases at V and 5 bases at J, with 12 bases in the middle. In germline, CDR1 is SGHAT, CDR2 FQNNGV. This CDR3 has 13 residues. In nucleotides, the CDR3 is TGTGCCAGCAGCGGGAGTGTATGGACTGAAGCTTTCTTT. It encodes CASSGSVWTEAFF.

The chain carries TRBV6-1 and TRBJ2-7; no reliable D call. Germline V lookup: CDR1 MNHNS, CDR2 SASEGT. V dropped 8 bases and J dropped 0 bases, with 14 bases sitting between them. This CDR3 has 14 residues. Here the CDR3 reads CASGTVRSSYEQYF. In DNA, the CDR3 is TGTGCCAGCGGTACAGTCAGAAGCTCCTACGAGCAGTACTTC.

This rearrangement joins TRBV23-1 to TRBJ1-4; possibly TRBD1 for D (6 bases). TRBV23-1 is annotated as an ORF whose role is uncertain. The CDR3 contains 16 residues. V shed 3 bases and J shed 7 bases, with 18 bases lying between them. CDR3 protein: CASSHHQGFGGEKLFF. CDR3 in DNA: TGCGCCAGCAGTCATCACCAGGGGTTTGGGGGTGAAAAACTGTTTTTT.

The chain has TRBV14 and TRBJ2-3, with D possibly TRBD1 on 5 matching bases. CDR1 is SGHDN, CDR2 FVKESK, per germline. The V end lost 1 base, the J end lost 2 bases, and 13 bases lay between the germline ends. The CDR3 sequence is 16 residues long. Written as DNA, the CDR3 is TGTGCCAGCAGCCAAGGCAGTGGACAAGCCACAGATACGCAGTATTTT. This codes for CASSQGSGQATDTQYF.

A word on this clone: A read error may account for a junction end that differs from germline. The chain is built from TRBV10-3 and TRBJ2-7; 10 bases agree with TRBD2. CDR1 and CDR2 (germline): ENHRY, SYGVKD. The CDR3 has 17 residues. The CDR3: CAIGEKALAGPSYEQYF. The CDR3 coding sequence is TGTGCCATCGGTGAGAAAGCACTAGCGGGGCCCTCCTACGAGCAGTACTTC.

The chain carries TRBV11-2 and TRBJ2-4, with a tentative D call TRBD2 (5 bases). Germline CDR1 SGHAT, CDR2 FQNNGV. Trimming cost V 8 bases and J 8 bases, with 13 bases left between them. CDR3 size: 12 residues. CDR3 region: CASSLGVHIQYF. CDR3 sequence (DNA): TGTGCCAGCTCTCTGGGAGTACACATTCAGTACTTC.

This clone occurred a few times. The CDR3 loop is CSAGPLYSGGKETQYF. For the CDR3, the DNA is TGCAGCGCTGGCCCCCTTTATAGCGGGGGGAAAGAGACCCAGTACTTC. The chain carries TRBV29-1 and TRBJ2-5, with TRBD2 identical over 10 bases. CDR1 and CDR2 from the germline V gene are SQVTM and ANQGSEA. There are 16 residues in the CDR3. With 7 bases clipped from V and 3 bases from J, the junction kept 14 bases outside the gene matches. Filled out from reference TRBV29-1 and TRBJ2-5, the complete variable domain reads SAVISQKPSRDICQRGTSLTIQCQVDSQVTMMFWYRQQPGQSLTLIATANQGSEATYESGFVIDKFPISRPNLTFSTLTVSNMSPEDSSIYLCSAGPLYSGGKETQYFGPGTRLLVL.

The chain carries TRBV10-3 and TRBJ1-2, with TRBD1 identical over 7 bases. From germline, CDR1 is ENHRY and CDR2 SYGVKD. CDR3 length equals 13 residues. The J segment lost 3 bases and the V segment lost 7 bases, leaving 5 bases of the junction unmatched. The CDR3 DNA reads TGTGCCATCATTGATACAGGGGACTATGGCTACACCTTC. Encoded protein: CAIIDTGDYGYTF.